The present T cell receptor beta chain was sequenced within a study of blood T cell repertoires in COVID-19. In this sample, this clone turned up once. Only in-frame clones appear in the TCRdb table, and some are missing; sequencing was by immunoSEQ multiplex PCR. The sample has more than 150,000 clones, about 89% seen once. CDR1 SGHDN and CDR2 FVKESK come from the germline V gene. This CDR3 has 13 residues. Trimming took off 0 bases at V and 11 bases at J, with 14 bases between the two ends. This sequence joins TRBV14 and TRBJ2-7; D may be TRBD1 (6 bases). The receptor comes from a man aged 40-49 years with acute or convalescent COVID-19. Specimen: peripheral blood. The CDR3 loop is CASSQDVDSGKYF. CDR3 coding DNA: TGTGCCAGCAGCCAAGACGTGGACAGTGGCAAGTACTTC.